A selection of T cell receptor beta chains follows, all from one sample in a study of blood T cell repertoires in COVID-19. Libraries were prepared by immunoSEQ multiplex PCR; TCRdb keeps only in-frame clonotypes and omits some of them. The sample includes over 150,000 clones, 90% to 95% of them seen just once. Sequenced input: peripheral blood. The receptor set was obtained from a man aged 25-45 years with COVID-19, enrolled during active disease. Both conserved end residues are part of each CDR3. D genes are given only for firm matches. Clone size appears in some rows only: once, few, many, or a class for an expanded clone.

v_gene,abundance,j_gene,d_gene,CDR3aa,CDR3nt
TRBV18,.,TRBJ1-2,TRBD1,CASSKTGWNGGYTF,TGTGCCAGCTCAAAGACAGGGTGGAACGGTGGCTACACCTTC
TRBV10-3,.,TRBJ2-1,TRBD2,CAISEGLAGGKMVNEQFF,TGTGCCATCAGTGAGGGGCTAGCGGGGGGGAAGATGGTCAATGAGCAGTTCTTC
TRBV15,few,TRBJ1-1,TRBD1,CATSRGQITNTEAFF,TGTGCCACCAGCAGGGGACAGATAACGAACACTGAAGCTTTCTTT
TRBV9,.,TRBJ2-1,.,CASSVGPGTNNEQFF,TGTGCCAGCAGCGTAGGCCCCGGGACAAATAATGAGCAGTTCTTC
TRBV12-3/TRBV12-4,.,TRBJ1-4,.,CASSPPGGEKLFF,TGTGCCAGCAGCCCCCCCGGGGGGGAAAAACTGTTTTTT
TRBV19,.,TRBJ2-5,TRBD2,CASSRGTSGQETQYF,TGTGCCAGTAGTAGAGGGACTAGCGGACAAGAGACCCAGTACTTC
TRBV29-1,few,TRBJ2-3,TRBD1,CSVDTGGGDTQYF,TGCAGCGTTGATACAGGGGGTGGGGATACGCAGTATTTT
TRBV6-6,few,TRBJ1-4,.,CASSYQGKDEKLFF,TGTGCCAGCAGTTACCAGGGCAAGGATGAAAAACTGTTTTTT
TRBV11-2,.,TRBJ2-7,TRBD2,CASSLNLAGNYEQYF,TGTGCCAGCAGCTTAAACCTAGCGGGAAACTACGAGCAGTACTTC
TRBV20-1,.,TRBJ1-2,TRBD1,CSASPGQGSYGYTF,TGCAGTGCTAGTCCGGGACAGGGGTCCTATGGCTACACCTTC
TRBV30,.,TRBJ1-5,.,CAWSGRGGQPQHF,TGTGCCTGGAGTGGAAGGGGAGGACAGCCCCAGCATTTT
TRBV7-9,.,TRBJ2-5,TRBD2,CASSPPGGQETQYF,TGTGCCAGCAGCCCCCCGGGGGGCCAAGAGACCCAGTACTTC
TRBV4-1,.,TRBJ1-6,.,CASSQDLPGGGKSYNSPLHF,TGCGCCAGCAGCCAAGACCTCCCCGGGGGGGGCAAGTCCTATAATTCACCCCTCCACTTT
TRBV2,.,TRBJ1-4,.,CASRAGQFEKLFF,TGTGCCAGCAGGGCTGGACAGTTCGAAAAACTGTTTTTT
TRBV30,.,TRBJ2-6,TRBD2,CAWSAPSGGISGANVLTF,TGTGCCTGGAGTGCCCCTAGCGGGGGGATTTCTGGGGCCAACGTCCTGACTTTC
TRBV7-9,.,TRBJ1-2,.,CASSYGGAAGYTF,TGTGCCAGCAGCTACGGAGGCGCAGCTGGCTACACCTTC
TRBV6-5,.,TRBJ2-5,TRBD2,CASSTSGGLQETQYF,TGTGCCAGCAGTACTAGCGGGGGCCTCCAAGAGACCCAGTACTTC
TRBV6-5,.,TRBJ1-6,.,CASSPRQREDSPLHF,TGTGCCAGCAGTCCCCGACAGAGAGAGGATTCACCCCTCCACTTT
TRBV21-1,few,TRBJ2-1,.,CASGPIRKRGYNEQFF,TGTGCCAGCGGACCAATAAGGAAGCGGGGCTACAATGAGCAGTTCTTC
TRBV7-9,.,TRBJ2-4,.,CAGGAADLLAKNIQYF,TGTGCAGGGGGTGCGGCAGACCTTCTAGCCAAAAACATTCAGTACTTC
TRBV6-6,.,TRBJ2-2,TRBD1,CASSPRTGTGVKTSNTGELFF,TGTGCCAGCAGCCCACGCACCGGGACAGGGGTTAAGACCTCGAACACCGGGGAGCTGTTTTTT
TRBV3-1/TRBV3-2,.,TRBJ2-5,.,CASSQAGNQETQYF,TGTGCCAGCAGCCAAGCAGGTAATCAAGAGACCCAGTACTTC
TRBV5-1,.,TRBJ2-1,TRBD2,CASSSGLGNNEQFF,TGCGCCAGCAGCTCGGGACTAGGGAACAATGAGCAGTTCTTC
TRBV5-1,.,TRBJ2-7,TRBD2,CASSFLSRGGGNEQYF,TGCGCCAGCAGCTTTTTGTCTCGCGGGGGGGGCAACGAGCAGTACTTC
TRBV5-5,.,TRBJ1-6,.,CASSFGTTTLYNSPLHF,TGTGCCAGCAGCTTCGGCACTACCACTCTCTATAATTCACCCCTCCACTTT
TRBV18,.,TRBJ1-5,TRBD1,CASSFGTGTSNQPQHF,TGTGCCAGCTCATTCGGGACAGGAACGAGCAATCAGCCCCAGCATTTT
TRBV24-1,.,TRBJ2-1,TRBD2,CATSDPASGGVYGEQFF,TGTGCCACCAGTGATCCGGCTAGCGGGGGGGTTTACGGTGAGCAGTTCTTC
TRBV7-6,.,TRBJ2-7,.,CASSLGGGIFTHEQYF,TGTGCCAGCAGCTTAGGTGGGGGCATTTTCACCCACGAGCAGTACTTC
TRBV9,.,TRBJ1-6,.,CASSVAVFSPLHF,TGTGCCAGCAGCGTAGCAGTCTTTTCACCCCTCCACTTT